This passage covers 21 T cell receptor beta chains from one sample sequenced in a study of T-cell memory formation after mild COVID-19. TCRdb fed the 5' RACE reads into MiXCR, producing one record per CDR3 protein. The profile shows roughly 300,000 distinct CDR3 sequences, 12% to 15% of them singletons. The source material was PBMCs or a T cell subset sorted from them (not recorded which). The receptor source for this set is a man younger than 35 who had mild COVID-19 (a few samples of this study predate the infection). Cell type and time point are not known.

J is TRBJ1-1 and V is TRBV18; no firm D call. Trimming took 2 bases from V and 7 from J, leaving 8 bases between them. CDR1 and CDR2 (germline): KGHSH, LQKENI. The CDR3 is made up of 12 amino acids. The CDR3, as DNA: TGTGCCAGCTCACCAGGGTTAGGTGAAGCTTTCTTT. It encodes CASSPGLGEAFF. Full variable domain (remainder filled in from reference TRBV18 and TRBJ1-1): NAGVMQNPRHLVRRRGQEARLRCSPMKGHSHVYWYRQLPEEGLKFMVYLQKENIIDESGMPKERFSAEFPKEGPSILRIQQVVRGDSAAYFCASSPGLGEAFFGQGTRLTVV.

This clonotype was seen ten or more times. V is TRBV4-3 and J is TRBJ2-7; tentatively, D is TRBD1 (7 bases). The CDR3 length is 15 residues. The V and J ends lost 3 bases and 5 bases respectively, with 17 bases between them. Germline loops: CDR1 LGHNA, CDR2 YSLEER. The CDR3, as DNA: TGCGCCAGCAGCCAGGAGGAGGGGGCGAAGGACGAGCAGTACTTC. Its protein is CASSQEEGAKDEQYF.

In its sample, this clonotype was seen a few times. The chain uses TRBV7-9 and TRBJ2-7; the D gene is possibly TRBD2 (5 bases). V was clipped by 4 bases and J by 7 bases, with 17 bases between them. Germline V gives CDR1 SEHNR, CDR2 FQNEAQ (reference sequence). The CDR3 is 14 residues long. The CDR3 here is CASSSEGPTAEQYF. CDR3 bases: TGTGCCAGCAGCTCAGAGGGTCCTACTGCTGAGCAGTACTTC.

This clonotype appeared a few times. The V call is TRBV7-2, the J call TRBJ1-2; TRBD1 is a possible D gene (5 bases). The germline gives CDR1 SGHTA, CDR2 FQGNSA. CDR3 length: 15 residues. V lost 3 bases to trimming and J lost 4 bases, with 15 bases between them. The CDR3 nucleotides are TGTGCCAGCAGCTTTAGGGGCAGGGTTGGCTATGGCTACACCTTC. Its protein is CASSFRGRVGYGYTF.

This clonotype was seen more than once but under ten times. The chain recombines TRBV18 with TRBJ1-1; D unclear. The V end lost 0 bases, the J end lost 5 bases, and 7 bases lay between the germline ends. The germline CDR1 and CDR2 sequences are KGHSH and LQKENI. This CDR3 comprises 13 residues. The CDR3 region is CASSPPGRTEAFF. CDR3 nucleotide sequence: TGTGCCAGCTCACCACCGGGGAGGACTGAAGCTTTCTTT.

This clonotype has only a few counts. The chain has TRBV7-9 and TRBJ1-2, with D unclear. Germline lookup yields CDR1 SEHNR and CDR2 FQNEAQ (reference sequence). The CDR3 loop spans 13 amino acids. The V and J ends lost 0 bases and 12 bases respectively, with 14 bases between them. The CDR3 sequence: CASSLALPYYHTF. In DNA form, the CDR3 reads TGTGCCAGCAGCTTAGCCCTCCCTTACTACCACACCTTC.

The chain links TRBV3-1 to TRBJ2-3, with 9 bases that match TRBD2. Germline values: CDR1 LGHDT, CDR2 YNNKEL (reference sequence). There are 16 residues in the CDR3. Germline trimming cut 5 bases from V and 6 bases from J; bases unmatched to any gene: 12. CDR3 coding DNA: TGTGCCAGCAGCTCCTATCGACTAGCGGTCCGGGATACGCAGTATTTT. Translation gives CASSSYRLAVRDTQYF.

The CDR3 spells CATRDRGQETQYF. The CDR3 bases are TGCGCCACACGGGACAGGGGGCAAGAGACCCAGTACTTC. The V call is TRBV5-1, the J call TRBJ2-5, with 11 bases lining up with TRBD1. Germline V gene sequence: CDR1 SGHRS, CDR2 YFSETQ. The CDR3 has 13 amino acids. V was clipped by 9 bases and J by 2 bases; unmatched bases: 3.

This clonotype showed up just a few times. This rearrangement joins TRBV20-1 to TRBJ2-7; 8 nucleotides align to TRBD2. Trimming cost V 1 base and J 7 bases; bases outside gene matches: 9. The CDR3 has 14 amino acids. Germline CDR1 is DFQATT and CDR2 is SNEGSKA (reference sequence). The CDR3 is CSARVAGPPAEQYF. The CDR3 coding sequence is TGCAGTGCTAGAGTAGCGGGGCCTCCGGCAGAGCAGTACTTC.

This clonotype has only a few counts. The chain carries TRBV9 and TRBJ2-7; no reliable D call. The V gene lost 3 bases and the J gene lost 6 bases, with 10 bases spanning the gap. Germline V gene lookup returns CDR1 SGDLS and CDR2 YYNGEE. The CDR3 sequence is 12 residues long. The CDR3 loop reads CASSGIGLEQYF. In nucleotides, the CDR3 is TGTGCCAGCAGCGGAATCGGTCTCGAGCAGTACTTC. Full variable domain (rest looked up from reference TRBV9 and TRBJ2-7): DSGVTQTPKHLITATGQRVTLRCSPRSGDLSVYWYQQSLDQGLQFLIQYYNGEERAKGNILERFSAQQFPDLHSELNLSSLELGDSALYFCASSGIGLEQYFGPGTRLTVT.

J is TRBJ2-5 and V is TRBV20-1; D is unclear. Between the trimmed V and J ends, which lost 6 bases and 2 bases, there was a span of 16 bases. The CDR3 has 14 amino acids. Per the germline V gene, CDR1 is DFQATT and CDR2 is SNEGSKA (reference sequence). The CDR3, as DNA: TGCAGTGCCCCGGAAGGGCAGGCTCAAGAGACCCAGTACTTC. Residues: CSAPEGQAQETQYF.

This clonotype was seen more than once but under ten times. Germline and junction disagree at one end, which may indicate a read error. The chain combines TRBV5-1 with TRBJ2-7, with 12 bases identical to TRBD1. Germline assignment: CDR1 SGHRS and CDR2 YFSETQ. This CDR3 is 15 amino acids long. CDR3 loop: CASSLAGQGASWSPF. CDR3 coding DNA: TGCGCCAGCAGCTTGGCGGGACAGGGGGCGTCATGGTCTCCCTTC.

In its sample, this clonotype was seen many times. The rearrangement links TRBV25-1 to TRBJ2-1; D is unresolved. Trimming shortened V by 2 bases and J by 7 bases, and 12 bases separated the two germline ends. In germline, CDR1 is MGHDK, CDR2 SYGVNS. The CDR3 spans 14 residues. The CDR3 region is CASSEGLGRNEQFF. In DNA form, the CDR3 reads TGTGCCAGCAGTGAAGGGTTAGGGCGGAATGAGCAGTTCTTC.

This clonotype was seen many times. The chain has TRBV5-1 and TRBJ2-3; no definite D call. Germline V gene sequence: CDR1 SGHRS, CDR2 YFSETQ. The CDR3 is 19 amino acids. The ends were cut back, 0 bases at V and 2 bases at J, with 22 bases in the middle. The CDR3: CASSLEGRVRLLFTDTQYF. The CDR3 DNA sequence: TGCGCCAGCAGCTTGGAGGGTAGAGTAAGGCTCCTCTTCACAGATACGCAGTATTTT.

This clonotype occurred a few times. J is TRBJ2-5 and V is TRBV7-3; D not resolved. Germline lookup yields CDR1 SGHTA and CDR2 FQGTGA. Trimming shortened V by 6 bases and J by 2 bases, and 16 bases separated the two germline ends. This CDR3 comprises 15 residues. CDR3 in amino acids: CASSSDGMAQETQYF. As DNA, the CDR3 is TGTGCCAGCAGTTCTGATGGGATGGCGCAAGAGACCCAGTACTTC.

This clonotype showed up just a few times. This rearrangement joins TRBV18 to TRBJ2-7; TRBD2 might be the D (5 bases). CDR1 and CDR2 from the germline V gene are KGHSH and LQKENI. V was cut by 8 bases and J by 6 bases, with 17 bases left in between. CDR3 length equals 13 residues. For the CDR3, the DNA is TGTGCCAGCCGACTTACGGGATCGCTCGAGCAGTACGTC. Amino acids: CASRLTGSLEQYV.

This clonotype was counted at least ten times. V is TRBV7-3 and J is TRBJ2-3; D remains unclear. The CDR3 consists of 12 residues. Germline CDR1 SGHTA, CDR2 FQGTGA. With 4 bases removed from V and 6 bases from J, the gap between germline ends came to 8 bases. The CDR3: CASSSGADTQYF. The DNA for the CDR3 is TGTGCCAGCAGCTCAGGCGCGGATACGCAGTATTTT.

The sample holds a few counts of this clonotype. The rearrangement uses TRBV6-2 or TRBV6-3 and TRBJ1-6; unclear D gene. V was trimmed by 0 bases and J by 10 bases, leaving 7 bases between them. Germline V gene lookup returns CDR1 MNHEY and CDR2 SVGEGT. The CDR3 loop spans 13 amino acids. Written as DNA, the CDR3 is TGTGCCAGCAGTTACTCGCCGGGGTCACCCCTCCACTTT. It yields the protein CASSYSPGSPLHF.

This clonotype was seen more than once but under ten times. J is TRBJ2-3 and V is TRBV4-2; D tentatively fits TRBD1 or TRBD2 (6 bases each). Trimming removed 0 bases from V and 8 bases from J, with 18 bases in between. Germline CDR1 is LGHNA and CDR2 is YNFKEQ. The CDR3 length is 16 residues. For the CDR3, the DNA is TGTGCCAGCAGCCAAGATCTGGACTGGGGGGCGGGTACGCAGTATTTT. It translates to CASSQDLDWGAGTQYF.

This clonotype occurred many times. The CDR3 here is CASSQNPWEETQYF. The CDR3 DNA is TGTGCCAGCAGCCAAAACCCTTGGGAAGAGACCCAGTACTTC. The rearrangement links TRBV11-2 to TRBJ2-5; D unclear. V was shortened by 5 bases and J by 3 bases, with 13 bases between the two germline ends. The CDR3 length is 14 residues. Germline CDR1 and CDR2: SGHAT and FQNNGV.

This chain connects TRBV29-1 to TRBJ2-7, with D perhaps matching TRBD2 (5 bases). Germline assignment: CDR1 SQVTM and CDR2 ANQGSEA. This CDR3 has 11 residues. The CDR3, as DNA: TGCGGCGGACTCGTACTGGGCGAGCAGTACTTC. Translated: CGGLVLGEQYF.